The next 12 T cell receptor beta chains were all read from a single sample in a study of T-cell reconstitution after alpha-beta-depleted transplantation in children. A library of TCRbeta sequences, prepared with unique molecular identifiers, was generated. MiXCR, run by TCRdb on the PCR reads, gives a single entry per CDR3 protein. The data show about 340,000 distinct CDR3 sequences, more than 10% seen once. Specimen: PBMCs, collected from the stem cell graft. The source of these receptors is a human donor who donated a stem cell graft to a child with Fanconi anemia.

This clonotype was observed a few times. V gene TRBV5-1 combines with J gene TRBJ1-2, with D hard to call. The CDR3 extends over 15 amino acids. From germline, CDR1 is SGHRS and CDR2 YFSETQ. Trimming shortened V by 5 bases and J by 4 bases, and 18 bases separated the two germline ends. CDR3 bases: TGCGCCAGCAGTCCAAGTTTACGGGAAGGCTATGGCTACACCTTC. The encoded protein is CASSPSLREGYGYTF.

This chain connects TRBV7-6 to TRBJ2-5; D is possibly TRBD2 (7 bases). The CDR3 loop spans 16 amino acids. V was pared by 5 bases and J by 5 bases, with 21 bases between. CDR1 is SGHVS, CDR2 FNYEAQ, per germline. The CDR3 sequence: CASSLRVGGGLETQYF. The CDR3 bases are TGTGCCAGCAGCCTACGGGTTGGCGGGGGCTTGGAGACCCAGTACTTC. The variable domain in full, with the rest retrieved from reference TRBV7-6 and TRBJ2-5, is GAGVSQSPRYKVTKRGQDVALRCDPISGHVSLYWYRQALGQGPEFLTYFNYEAQQDKSGLPNDRFSAERPEGSISTLTIQRTEQRDSAMYRCASSLRVGGGLETQYFGPGTRLLVL.

The CDR3 here is CATSDYWRGRETQYF. CDR3 nucleotide sequence: TGTGCCACCAGTGATTACTGGAGGGGGAGGGAGACCCAGTACTTC. The chain links TRBV24-1 to TRBJ2-5, with D possibly called TRBD1 or TRBD2 (6 bases each). V gave up 2 bases and J gave up 5 bases, with 14 bases separating them. Looked up from germline, CDR1 is KGHDR and CDR2 is SFDVKD. The CDR3 sequence is 15 residues long.

CDR3: CASSLNRGYQPQHF. CDR3 DNA: TGTGCCAGCAGTTTAAACAGGGGTTATCAGCCCCAGCATTTT. V and J are TRBV27 and TRBJ1-5, with TRBD1 matching 7 bases. The V and J ends lost 2 bases and 5 bases, in that order; junction bases with no gene match: 3. Germline CDR1 and CDR2: MNHEY and SMNVEV (reference sequence). The CDR3 is 14 residues long.

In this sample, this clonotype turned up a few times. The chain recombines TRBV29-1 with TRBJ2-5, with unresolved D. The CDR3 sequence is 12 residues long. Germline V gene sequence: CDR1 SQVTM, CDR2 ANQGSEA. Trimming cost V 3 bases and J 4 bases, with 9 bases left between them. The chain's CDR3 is CSVEASRETQYF. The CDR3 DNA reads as TGCAGCGTTGAGGCCTCAAGAGAGACCCAGTACTTC. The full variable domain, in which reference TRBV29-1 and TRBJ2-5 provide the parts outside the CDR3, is SAVISQKPSRDICQRGTSLTIQCQVDSQVTMMFWYRQQPGQSLTLIATANQGSEATYESGFVIDKFPISRPNLTFSTLTVSNMSPEDSSIYLCSVEASRETQYFGPGTRLLVL.

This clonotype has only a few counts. The CDR3 is CASSPRLAGGKNEQFF. The CDR3 nucleotides read TGTGCCAGCAGCCCCCGACTAGCGGGGGGGAAAAATGAGCAGTTCTTC. The chain is built from TRBV7-2 and TRBJ2-1, with TRBD2 matching over 14 bases. CDR1 SGHTA and CDR2 FQGNSA come from the germline V gene. Trimming at V came to 5 bases and at J to 7 bases, leaving 7 bases not matched to a gene. The CDR3 is 16 residues long.

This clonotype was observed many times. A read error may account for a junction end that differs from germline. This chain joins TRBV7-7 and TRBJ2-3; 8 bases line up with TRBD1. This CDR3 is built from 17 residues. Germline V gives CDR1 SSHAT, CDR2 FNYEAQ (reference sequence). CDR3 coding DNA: TGTGCTAGCAGCTTTAGTTCAGGGGGCGCGGGCTCAGATACGCAGTATTTT. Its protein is CASSFSSGGAGSDTQYF.

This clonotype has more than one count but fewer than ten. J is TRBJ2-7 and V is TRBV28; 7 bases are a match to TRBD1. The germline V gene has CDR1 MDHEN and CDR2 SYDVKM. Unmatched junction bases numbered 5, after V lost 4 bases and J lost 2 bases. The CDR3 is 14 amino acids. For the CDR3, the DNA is TGTGCCAGCAGTTGGGACAGTTCAGCCTACGAGCAGTACGTC. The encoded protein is CASSWDSSAYEQYV.

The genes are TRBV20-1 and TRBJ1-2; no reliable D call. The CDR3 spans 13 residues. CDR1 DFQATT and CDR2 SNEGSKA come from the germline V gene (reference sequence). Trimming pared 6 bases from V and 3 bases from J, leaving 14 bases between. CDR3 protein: CSAAPGGYYGYTF. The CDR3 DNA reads TGCAGTGCGGCCCCCGGTGGATACTATGGCTACACCTTC.

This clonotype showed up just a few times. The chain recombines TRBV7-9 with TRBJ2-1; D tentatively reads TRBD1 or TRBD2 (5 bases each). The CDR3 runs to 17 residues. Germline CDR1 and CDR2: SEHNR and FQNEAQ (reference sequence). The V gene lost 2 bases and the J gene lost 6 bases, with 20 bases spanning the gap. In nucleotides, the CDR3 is TGTGCCAGCAGCTTACCTCCGGGACGGACGACCTCCAATGAGCAGTTCTTC. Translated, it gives CASSLPPGRTTSNEQFF.

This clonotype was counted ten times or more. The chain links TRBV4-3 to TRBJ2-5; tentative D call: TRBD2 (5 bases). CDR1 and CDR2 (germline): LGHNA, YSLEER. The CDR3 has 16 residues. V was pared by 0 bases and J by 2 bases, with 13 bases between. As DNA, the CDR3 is TGCGCCAGCAGCCAAGACCCCCGAGGGCAGCAAGAGACCCAGTACTTC. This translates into CASSQDPRGQQETQYF.

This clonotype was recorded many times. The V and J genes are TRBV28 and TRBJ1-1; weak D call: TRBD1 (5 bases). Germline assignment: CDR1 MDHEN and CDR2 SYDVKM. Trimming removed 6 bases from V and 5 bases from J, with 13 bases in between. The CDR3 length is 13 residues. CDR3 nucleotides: TGTGCCAGCAGCCCCGCCGGGGGGACTGAAGCTTTCTTT. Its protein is CASSPAGGTEAFF.